These T cell receptor beta chains were read from a single sample in a study of early stage breast cancer tumors. Sequencing used immunoSEQ multiplex PCR; TCRdb keeps in-frame clones, though not all of them. Of tens of thousands of clones in the sample, around 80% were seen once. The sample was blood. These TCRs come from a person between 55 and 70 years old with breast cancer. The CDR3 runs from the conserved cysteine through the conserved F or W. Each record gives: V gene, clone size, D gene, J gene, CDR3 protein, CDR3 DNA. D genes are given only for firm matches. Rows give clone size only sometimes, using once, few, many, or a class for an expanded clone.

V gene: TRBV19; clone size: -; D gene: -; J gene: TRBJ1-2; CDR3 protein: CASSTQGSDYYGYTF; CDR3 DNA: TGTGCCAGTAGTACACAGGGCTCGGACTACTATGGCTACACCTTC
V gene: TRBV11-3; clone size: -; D gene: TRBD2; J gene: TRBJ2-2; CDR3 protein: CASSLDRLAGGTGELFF; CDR3 DNA: TGTGCCAGCAGCTTAGATCGGCTAGCGGGAGGCACCGGGGAGCTGTTTTTT
V gene: TRBV2; clone size: -; D gene: -; J gene: TRBJ1-1; CDR3 protein: CASSVEGAFATEAFF; CDR3 DNA: TGTGCCAGCAGTGTGGAAGGGGCCTTCGCGACTGAAGCTTTCTTT
V gene: TRBV6-5; clone size: -; D gene: -; J gene: TRBJ2-2; CDR3 protein: CASSSAGTGELFF; CDR3 DNA: TGTGCCAGCAGCTCTGCGGGCACCGGGGAGCTGTTTTTT
V gene: TRBV6-4; clone size: few; D gene: -; J gene: TRBJ1-5; CDR3 protein: CASSGVPGEPQHF; CDR3 DNA: TGTGCCAGCAGTGGGGTTCCTGGTGAGCCCCAGCATTTT
V gene: TRBV18; clone size: -; D gene: -; J gene: TRBJ2-5; CDR3 protein: CASSPPGRELEETQYF; CDR3 DNA: TGTGCCAGCTCACCACCGGGCAGGGAATTAGAAGAGACCCAGTACTTC
V gene: TRBV6-5; clone size: few; D gene: -; J gene: TRBJ1-2; CDR3 protein: CASSYSTTTNGYTF; CDR3 DNA: TGTGCCAGCAGTTACTCGACTACAACCAATGGCTACACCTTC
V gene: TRBV7-3; clone size: few; D gene: TRBD1; J gene: TRBJ2-2; CDR3 protein: CASSGTGAGELFF; CDR3 DNA: TGTGCCAGCAGCGGGACAGGCGCCGGGGAGCTGTTTTTT
V gene: TRBV5-1; clone size: -; D gene: TRBD1; J gene: TRBJ2-7; CDR3 protein: CASSSQGTAYEQYF; CDR3 DNA: TGCGCCAGCAGCTCCCAAGGGACAGCCTACGAGCAGTACTTC
V gene: TRBV18; clone size: -; D gene: -; J gene: TRBJ2-1; CDR3 protein: CASSPGELTNEQFF; CDR3 DNA: TGTGCCAGCTCACCGGGAGAATTAACCAATGAGCAGTTCTTC
V gene: TRBV2; clone size: -; D gene: TRBD2; J gene: TRBJ2-1; CDR3 protein: CASRRGASGTNEQFF; CDR3 DNA: TGTGCCAGCAGGCGGGGGGCTAGCGGGACCAATGAGCAGTTCTTC